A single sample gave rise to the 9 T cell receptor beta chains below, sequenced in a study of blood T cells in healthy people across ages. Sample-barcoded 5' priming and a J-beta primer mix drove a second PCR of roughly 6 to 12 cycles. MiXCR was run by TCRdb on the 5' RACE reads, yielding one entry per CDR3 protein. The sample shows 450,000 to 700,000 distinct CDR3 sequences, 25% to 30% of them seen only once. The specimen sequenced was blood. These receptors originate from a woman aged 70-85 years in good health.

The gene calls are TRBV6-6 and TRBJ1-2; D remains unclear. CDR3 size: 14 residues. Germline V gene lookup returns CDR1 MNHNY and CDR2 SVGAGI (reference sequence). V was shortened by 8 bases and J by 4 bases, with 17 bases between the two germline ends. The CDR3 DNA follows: TGTGCCAGCGGTCAACAGAAGTCGGGCTATGGCTACACCTTC. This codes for CASGQQKSGYGYTF.

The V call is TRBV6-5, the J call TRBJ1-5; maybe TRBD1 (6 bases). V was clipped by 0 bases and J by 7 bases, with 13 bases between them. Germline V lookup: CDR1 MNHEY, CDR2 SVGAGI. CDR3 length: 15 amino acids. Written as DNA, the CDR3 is TGTGCCAGCAGTTACTCGGTTATAGGGGGACAGCCCCAGCATTTT. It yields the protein CASSYSVIGGQPQHF.

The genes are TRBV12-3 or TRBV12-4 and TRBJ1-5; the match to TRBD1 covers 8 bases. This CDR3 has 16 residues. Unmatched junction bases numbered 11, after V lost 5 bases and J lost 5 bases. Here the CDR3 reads CASSPQGQETDQPQHF. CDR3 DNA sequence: TGTGCCAGCAGTCCCCAGGGACAGGAGACTGATCAGCCCCAGCATTTT.

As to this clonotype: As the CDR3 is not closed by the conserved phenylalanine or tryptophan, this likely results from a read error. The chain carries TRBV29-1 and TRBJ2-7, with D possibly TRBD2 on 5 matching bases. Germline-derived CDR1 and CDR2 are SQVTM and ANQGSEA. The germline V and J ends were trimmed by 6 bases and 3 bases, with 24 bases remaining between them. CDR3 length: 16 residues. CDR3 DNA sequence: TGCAGCGTCATCCCAGGCCGCGCGGGCTTGAACTACGAGCAGTACCTC. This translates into CSVIPGRAGLNYEQYL.

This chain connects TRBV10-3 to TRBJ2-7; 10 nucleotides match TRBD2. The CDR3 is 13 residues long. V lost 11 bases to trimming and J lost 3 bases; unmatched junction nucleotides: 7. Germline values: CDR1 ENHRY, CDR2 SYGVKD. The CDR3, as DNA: TGTGCCGCCAGCACTAGCGGGAACTACGAGCAGTACTTC. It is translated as CAASTSGNYEQYF.

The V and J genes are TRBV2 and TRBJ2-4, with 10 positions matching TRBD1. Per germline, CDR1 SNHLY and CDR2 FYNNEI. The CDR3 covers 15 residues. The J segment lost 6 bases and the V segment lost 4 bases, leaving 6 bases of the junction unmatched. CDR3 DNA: TGTGCCAGCAGTGCCGGGACAGGGGAAGGAAACATTCAGTACTTC. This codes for CASSAGTGEGNIQYF.

The CDR3 sequence is CASSLKGYRVSGANVLTF. The CDR3 DNA follows: TGTGCCAGCAGTTTAAAGGGATACAGGGTGTCTGGGGCCAACGTCCTGACTTTC. The chain has TRBV12-3 or TRBV12-4 and TRBJ2-6; D is perhaps TRBD1 (6 bases). The length of the CDR3 is 18 residues. Trimming pared 2 bases from V and 1 base from J, leaving 15 bases between.

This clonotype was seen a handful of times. This CDR3 reads CASSVDVRGGQETQYF. CDR3 bases: TGTGCCAGCAGCGTAGACGTGCGGGGGGGGCAAGAGACCCAGTACTTC. The chain joins TRBV9 to TRBJ2-5; 9 bases map to TRBD2. V dropped 0 bases and J dropped 2; count of bases not matched to a gene: 5. Germline V gene sequence: CDR1 SGDLS, CDR2 YYNGEE. The CDR3 has 16 amino acids.

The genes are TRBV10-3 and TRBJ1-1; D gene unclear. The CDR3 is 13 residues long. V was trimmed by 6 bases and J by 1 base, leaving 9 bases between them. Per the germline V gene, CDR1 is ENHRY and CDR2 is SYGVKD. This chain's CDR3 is CAIRYDTNTEAFF. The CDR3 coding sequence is TGTGCCATCAGATATGACACGAACACTGAAGCTTTCTTT.